This TCR beta chain was retrieved from a study of cytomegalovirus exposure and HLA in healthy donors. General study points: Most TCRs appeared rarely, but some public TCRs recurred in many donors.

The primer mix had 60 Vbeta and 13 Jbeta primers. Using immunoSEQ multiplex PCR, the repertoire was profiled, and TCRdb retains in-frame clones only, with some absent. The table has 90,000 to 95,000 clones, roughly 80% seen once. Each donor was nominally healthy when sampled (though unrecorded immune exposures were likely). About this clone: Antigen: not known.

The source of this sequence is a girl aged 2 to 9 in good health and CMV-seropositive. The sequencing input was PBMCs.

In DNA form, the CDR3 reads TGTGCCAGCAGCGTTAACAGGAGAACTGAAGCTTTCTTT. Its translation is CASSVNRRTEAFF. V is TRBV9 and J is TRBJ1-1, with D maybe TRBD1 (5 bases). The CDR3 is made up of 13 amino acids. V was trimmed by 2 bases and J by 5 bases, leaving 10 bases between them. The germline V gene encodes CDR1 SGDLS and CDR2 YYNGEE.